This entry lists 30 T cell receptor beta chains sequenced from one sample in a study of persistence of HIV-infected CD4 T cells. Their antigens remain unidentified. Cells were stimulated with overlapping HIV-1 Gag 15-mer peptides. CD40L-negative CD69-negative CD45RO-high memory CD4+ T cells were sorted as populations depleted of antigen-responding cells. The libraries were made with immunoSEQ version 4 in survey mode. The data were produced by immunoSEQ multiplex PCR, yet TCRdb's version contains in-frame clones alone and is incomplete. The data contain tens of thousands of clones, roughly 82% of them singletons. The starting material was CD4+ T cells sorted from PBMCs after roughly 18-hour stimulation, obtained from a patient who received antiretroviral therapy. These receptors came from an adult woman with HIV who was CMV-seropositive.

V and J are TRBV5-1 and TRBJ2-5; 9 nucleotides line up with TRBD2. With V trimmed by 2 bases and J by 2 bases, 4 bases remained unmatched. The CDR3 has 15 amino acids. CDR1 and CDR2 from the germline V gene are SGHRS and YFSETQ. DNA of the CDR3: TGCGCCAGCAGCTTAGGGCTAGCGGGGCAAGAGACCCAGTACTTC. This sequence encodes CASSLGLAGQETQYF.

The chain couples TRBV7-2 to TRBJ1-2; the D is unclear. With 0 bases removed from V and 5 bases from J, the gap between germline ends came to 13 bases. The CDR3 consists of 15 residues. Germline CDR1 SGHTA, CDR2 FQGNSA. CDR3 in DNA: TGTGCCAGCAGCTTAGCGTTCGGCGGTGGGTATGGCTACACCTTC. Translated, it gives CASSLAFGGGYGYTF.

The CDR3 reads CASSRDSSSYNEQFF. In DNA, the CDR3 is TGTGCCAGCAGCCGGGACTCGAGCTCCTACAATGAGCAGTTCTTC. The chain links TRBV13 to TRBJ2-1; TRBD2 is a possible D gene (6 bases). CDR3 length: 15 amino acids. Germline V gene data show CDR1 as PRHDT and CDR2 as FYEKMQ (reference sequence). V was pared by 5 bases and J by 0 bases, with 11 bases between.

In nucleotides, the CDR3 is TGTGCCAGCAGTTACCCAAAGGGCTCTGAAGCTTTCTTT. This encodes CASSYPKGSEAFF. The J gene is TRBJ1-1, the V gene TRBV6-5; D unresolved. Germline assignment: CDR1 MNHEY and CDR2 SVGAGI. The length of the CDR3 is 13 residues. V lost 2 bases, J lost 6 bases, and 10 bases lay in between.

This clone was counted only a few times. This chain's CDR3 is CASVDSYEQYF. As DNA, the CDR3 is TGTGCCAGCGTGGACAGCTACGAGCAGTACTTC. This rearrangement joins TRBV6-5 to TRBJ2-7; tentatively, D is TRBD1 (6 bases). Trimming pared 8 bases from V and 3 bases from J, leaving 8 bases between. Germline CDR1 MNHEY, CDR2 SVGAGI. This CDR3 has 11 amino acids.

The V and J genes are TRBV28 and TRBJ2-5; TRBD1 matches at 7 bases. V was clipped by 4 bases and J by 3 bases; unmatched bases: 8. The CDR3 totals 15 residues. CDR1 is MDHEN and CDR2 is SYDVKM in the germline V gene. The CDR3 here is CASSSNRGPEETQYF. CDR3 coding DNA: TGTGCCAGCAGTTCCAACAGGGGACCCGAAGAGACCCAGTACTTC.

Here the CDR3 reads CASTETIGRNYNEQFF. In DNA form, the CDR3 reads TGTGCCAGTACCGAAACCATTGGACGGAACTACAATGAGCAGTTCTTC. The chain recombines TRBV19 with TRBJ2-1; D unresolved. Trimming cost V 7 bases and J 3 bases, with 19 bases left between them. CDR1 LNHDA and CDR2 SQIVND come from the germline V gene (reference sequence). The CDR3 contains 16 residues.

The chain recombines TRBV3-1 (or the pseudogene TRBV3-2) with TRBJ2-1; 7 bases are shared with TRBD2. The CDR3 is 16 amino acids. CDR1 LGHDT and CDR2 YNNKEL come from the germline V gene (reference sequence). V was pared by 4 bases and J by 4 bases, with 10 bases of the junction left unmatched. This CDR3 is CASSRRLASLYNEQFF. CDR3 nucleotides: TGTGCCAGCAGCCGAAGACTAGCCTCTTTGTACAATGAGCAGTTCTTC.

This clone showed up just a few times. The chain links TRBV6-1 to TRBJ2-2; unclear D gene. This CDR3 region has 15 residues. V was cut by 2 bases and J by 3 bases, with 10 bases left in between. The germline gives CDR1 MNHNS, CDR2 SASEGT. The CDR3 DNA follows: TGTGCCAGCAGTGAATATTTAGGAGACACCGGGGAGCTGTTTTTT. This gives the protein CASSEYLGDTGELFF.

The gene calls are TRBV6-2 or TRBV6-3 and TRBJ2-1, with D unclear. In germline, CDR1 is MNHEY, CDR2 SVGEGT. The CDR3 length is 14 residues. V lost 5 bases to trimming and J lost 0 bases, with 8 bases between them. The CDR3 protein is CASSALSSYNEQFF. The CDR3 bases are TGTGCCAGCAGTGCCCTCTCCTCCTACAATGAGCAGTTCTTC.

In DNA, the CDR3 is TGTGCCAGCTCACCTCTCCCGGGGGGTGGCTATGGCTACACCTTC. It is translated as CASSPLPGGGYGYTF. The V call is TRBV18, the J call TRBJ1-2; maybe TRBD1 (5 bases). The CDR3 loop spans 15 amino acids. V lost 3 bases and J lost 4, with 15 bases in between. Germline lookup yields CDR1 KGHSH and CDR2 LQKENI.

The V and J genes are TRBV5-4 and TRBJ1-1; D gene unclear. The CDR3 covers 16 residues. The V and J ends lost 3 bases and 0 bases respectively, with 15 bases between them. Germline V lookup: CDR1 SGHNT, CDR2 YYREEE (reference sequence). The CDR3 sequence is CASSSRTPSLNTEAFF. As DNA, the CDR3 is TGTGCCAGCAGCTCCCGGACCCCGTCCCTGAACACTGAAGCTTTCTTT.

The chain joins TRBV2 to TRBJ2-5, with unresolved D. With 1 base removed from V and 0 bases from J, the gap between germline ends came to 9 bases. The length of the CDR3 is 15 residues. Germline lookup yields CDR1 SNHLY and CDR2 FYNNEI. CDR3 bases: TGTGCCAGCAGTGAAGTTCGGGCGGACCAAGAGACCCAGTACTTC. Its translation: CASSEVRADQETQYF.

The CDR3 bases are TGCGCCAGCAGCCCTCAGACAGGGGGAGGCTATGGCTACACCTTC. Translated: CASSPQTGGGYGYTF. The chain couples TRBV5-1 to TRBJ1-2; 9 nucleotides agree with TRBD1. V was clipped by 4 bases and J by 4 bases; unmatched bases: 8. CDR1 and CDR2 (germline): SGHRS, YFSETQ. The CDR3 runs 15 residues. The variable domain in full, completed from reference TRBV5-1 and TRBJ1-2, reads KAGVTQTPRYLIKTRGQQVTLSCSPISGHRSVSWYQQTPGQGLQFLFEYFSETQRNKGNFPGRFSGRQFSNSRSEMNVSTLELGDSALYLCASSPQTGGGYGYTFGSGTRLTVV.

The V gene is TRBV7-3, the J gene TRBJ2-5; the match to TRBD2 covers 7 bases. V was clipped by 8 bases and J by 5 bases; unmatched bases: 14. CDR1 and CDR2 from the germline V gene are SGHTA and FQGTGA. This CDR3 spans 15 amino acids. CDR3 region: CASSPGGGPMETQYF. CDR3 sequence (DNA): TGTGCCAGCTCCCCGGGGGGAGGTCCTATGGAGACCCAGTACTTC.

The chain employs TRBV20-1 and TRBJ2-7; 8 nucleotides agree with TRBD2. The trim removed 7 bases at V and 1 base at J, leaving 0 bases unmatched. This CDR3 comprises 11 residues. Germline CDR1 DFQATT, CDR2 SNEGSKA (reference sequence). In DNA form, the CDR3 reads TGCAGTGGCGGGGGGTCCTACGAGCAGTACTTC. Its translation: CSGGGSYEQYF.

CDR3 loop: CASILYATGGLSTEAFF. The CDR3 bases are TGTGCCAGCATCCTATACGCGACAGGGGGCTTGAGCACTGAAGCTTTCTTT. The chain uses TRBV7-2 and TRBJ1-1, with 10 bases that match TRBD1. Germline loops: CDR1 SGHTA, CDR2 FQGNSA. The CDR3 runs to 17 residues. Trimming cost V 7 bases and J 4 bases; bases outside gene matches: 15.

The chain is built from TRBV6-5 and TRBJ1-5; D gene ambiguous. The ends were cut back, 8 bases at V and 1 base at J, with 6 bases in the middle. The CDR3 contains 12 residues. Germline V lookup: CDR1 MNHEY, CDR2 SVGAGI. The CDR3: CASRPSNQPQHF. CDR3 nucleotides: TGTGCCAGCCGTCCAAGCAATCAGCCCCAGCATTTT.

This rearrangement joins TRBV7-3 to TRBJ1-2; possible D gene TRBD1, 6 bases. V was cut by 8 bases and J by 0 bases, with 16 bases left in between. The CDR3 loop spans 15 amino acids. CDR1 SGHTA and CDR2 FQGTGA come from the germline V gene. This CDR3 is CASSRQAGANYGYTF. Written as DNA, the CDR3 is TGTGCCAGCTCCCGACAGGCTGGGGCTAACTATGGCTACACCTTC.

The gene calls are TRBV19 and TRBJ2-3, with 8 bases identical to TRBD1. Per germline, CDR1 LNHDA and CDR2 SQIVND (reference sequence). The CDR3 has 14 residues. The V gene end was trimmed by 6 bases and the J gene end by 3 bases; junction bases not matched to a gene: 5. The CDR3 loop reads CASRAGGRTDTQYF. CDR3 coding DNA: TGTGCCAGTAGAGCAGGGGGCCGGACAGATACGCAGTATTTT.

CDR3 amino acids: CASTSSTDTQYF. In DNA form, the CDR3 reads TGTGCCAGCACCTCTAGCACAGATACGCAGTATTTT. V usage is TRBV7-9 and J usage is TRBJ2-3; D is undetermined. V lost 7 bases to trimming and J lost 0 bases, with 5 bases between them. CDR1 and CDR2 (germline): SEHNR, FQNEAQ (reference sequence). The CDR3 length is 12 residues.

This chain joins TRBV5-1 and TRBJ2-3; 9 positions agree with TRBD2. The CDR3 consists of 14 residues. CDR1 is SGHRS and CDR2 is YFSETQ in the germline V gene. V was clipped by 5 bases and J by 4 bases; unmatched bases: 5. CDR3 bases: TGCGCCAGCAGTCCGGGACTAGCTGCAGATACGCAGTATTTT. Translating it yields CASSPGLAADTQYF.

The V call is TRBV20-1, the J call TRBJ2-7; 10 nucleotides agree with TRBD2. The CDR3 sequence is 14 residues long. Germline V gene lookup returns CDR1 DFQATT and CDR2 SNEGSKA (reference sequence). The junction had 5 bases not matched to a gene; V was cut back by 3 bases and J by 3 bases. The CDR3 region has the DNA TGCAGTGCTAGTTCGGGACTAGCGAACTACGAGCAGTACTTC. Translating it yields CSASSGLANYEQYF.

The chain recombines TRBV7-6 with TRBJ2-2; D is perhaps TRBD1 (5 bases). Germline assignment: CDR1 SGHVS and CDR2 FNYEAQ. This CDR3 spans 13 amino acids. V lost 5 bases and J lost 6, with 10 bases in between. This CDR3 is CASSPLGAGELFF. The CDR3 nucleotides are TGTGCCAGCAGCCCCCTAGGGGCCGGGGAGCTGTTTTTT. Together with reference TRBV7-6 and TRBJ2-2, the CDR3 gives the full variable domain: GAGVSQSPRYKVTKRGQDVALRCDPISGHVSLYWYRQALGQGPEFLTYFNYEAQQDKSGLPNDRFSAERPEGSISTLTIQRTEQRDSAMYRCASSPLGAGELFFGEGSRLTVL.

The rearrangement uses TRBV28 and TRBJ1-6; perhaps TRBD1 as D (5 bases). CDR3 length: 16 amino acids. The V end was cut by 2 bases, the J end by 4 bases, with 12 bases between. Germline CDR1 is MDHEN and CDR2 is SYDVKM. CDR3 residues: CASSLAGGAYNSPLHF. The CDR3 bases are TGTGCCAGCAGTTTAGCCGGGGGAGCATATAATTCACCCCTCCACTTT.

The rearrangement links TRBV6-6 to TRBJ2-7; D is possibly TRBD1 (5 bases). Looked up from germline, CDR1 is MNHNY and CDR2 is SVGAGI (reference sequence). Trimming stripped 6 bases from V and 1 base from J, with 13 bases between. The CDR3 has 14 amino acids. DNA for the CDR3: TGTGCCAGCAGCAATGGGGCCAGTTCCTACGAGCAGTACTTC. Amino acids: CASSNGASSYEQYF.

The chain recombines TRBV7-2 with TRBJ2-1, with D possibly matching TRBD2 (7 bases). Looked up from germline, CDR1 is SGHTA and CDR2 is FQGNSA. V dropped 3 bases and J dropped 8 bases, with 17 bases sitting between them. This CDR3 is built from 15 residues. The DNA for the CDR3 is TGTGCCAGCAGCTTTAGATGGCAGGGGAGGGATGAGCAGTTCTTC. It is translated as CASSFRWQGRDEQFF. Full variable domain (missing parts from reference TRBV7-2 and TRBJ2-1): GAGVSQSPSNKVTEKGKDVELRCDPISGHTALYWYRQSLGQGLEFLIYFQGNSAPDKSGLPSDRFSAERTGGSVSTLTIQRTQQEDSAVYLCASSFRWQGRDEQFFGPGTRLTVL.

The CDR3 sequence: CASSLHPPLDGANYEQYF. The CDR3 nucleotides are TGTGCCAGCAGCCTCCACCCCCCCCTAGATGGGGCGAACTACGAGCAGTACTTC. The rearrangement uses TRBV13 and TRBJ2-7, with D tentatively TRBD1 (5 bases). Germline-derived CDR1 and CDR2 are PRHDT and FYEKMQ (reference sequence). CDR3 length: 18 amino acids. V was cut by 5 bases and J by 3 bases, with 26 bases left in between.

The rearrangement joins TRBV6-1 to TRBJ1-5; the D gene is possibly TRBD1 (6 bases). This CDR3 has 14 residues. From germline, CDR1 is MNHNS and CDR2 SASEGT. V was cut by 3 bases and J by 3 bases, with 9 bases left in between. The CDR3 is CASSDRGLNQPQHF. CDR3 sequence (DNA): TGTGCCAGCAGTGACAGGGGCCTCAATCAGCCCCAGCATTTT.

The V call is TRBV25-1, the J call TRBJ2-3; 10 bases fit TRBD2. Germline-derived CDR1 and CDR2 are MGHDK and SYGVNS. The CDR3 consists of 15 residues. V shed 6 bases and J 5 bases; nucleotides not matched to a gene: 8. The CDR3 sequence: CASSTGTSARDTQYF. The CDR3 region has the DNA TGTGCCAGCAGCACCGGGACTAGCGCGAGAGATACGCAGTATTTT.